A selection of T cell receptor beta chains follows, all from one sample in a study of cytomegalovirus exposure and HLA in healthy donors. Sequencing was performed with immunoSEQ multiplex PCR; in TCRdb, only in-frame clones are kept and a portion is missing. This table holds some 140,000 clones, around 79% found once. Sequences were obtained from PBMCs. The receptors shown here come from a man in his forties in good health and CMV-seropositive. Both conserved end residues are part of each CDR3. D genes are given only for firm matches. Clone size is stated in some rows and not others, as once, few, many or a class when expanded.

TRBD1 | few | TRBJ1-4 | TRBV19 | TGTGCCAGTAGTGCCAGGGACAGGCCGGAACTGTTTTTT | CASSARDRPELFF
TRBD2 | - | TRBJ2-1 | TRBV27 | TGTGCCAGCAGTTTAGAACTAGCGGTTTTGCATGAGCAGTTCTTC | CASSLELAVLHEQFF
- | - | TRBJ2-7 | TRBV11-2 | TGTGCCAGCAGCATAGAGCCGGGATTAGCCTACGAGCAGTACTTC | CASSIEPGLAYEQYF
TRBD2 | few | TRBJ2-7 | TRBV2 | TGTGCCAGCAGTGAAGCGTGGAGCGGGAGGAACTCCTACGAGCAGTACTTC | CASSEAWSGRNSYEQYF
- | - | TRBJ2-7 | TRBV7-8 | TGTGCCAGCAGCCGAGCGGCCGGCAGCTCCTACGAGCAGTACTTC | CASSRAAGSSYEQYF
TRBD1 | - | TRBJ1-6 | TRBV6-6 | TGTGCCAGCAGACCTGGACAGGAGCATAATTCACCCCTCCACTTT | CASRPGQEHNSPLHF
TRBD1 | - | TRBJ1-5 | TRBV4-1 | TGCGCCAGCAGCCAAGATACAGGGGGTTATCAGCCCCAGCATTTT | CASSQDTGGYQPQHF
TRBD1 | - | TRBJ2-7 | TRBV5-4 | TGTGCCAGCAGAGTGGACAGGGGGCCGTACGAGCAGTACTTC | CASRVDRGPYEQYF
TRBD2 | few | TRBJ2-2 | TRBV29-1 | TGCAGCGTCGCGGGACTAGCGGGATGGTCCGGGGAGCTGTTTTTT | CSVAGLAGWSGELFF
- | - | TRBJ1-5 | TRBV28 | TGTGCCAGCAGAAGGGGGTTCAATCAGCCCCAGCATTTT | CASRRGFNQPQHF
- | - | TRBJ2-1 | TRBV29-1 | TGCAGCGCTCAGGGCACCTCCTACAATGAGCAGTTCTTC | CSAQGTSYNEQFF
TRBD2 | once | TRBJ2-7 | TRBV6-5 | TGTGCCAGCAGTAGACTAGCGTCCTACGAGCAGTACTTC | CASSRLASYEQYF
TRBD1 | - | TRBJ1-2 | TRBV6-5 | TGTGCCAGCAGTTCACGGACAGGGGCGAACTCCTATGGCTACACCTTC | CASSSRTGANSYGYTF
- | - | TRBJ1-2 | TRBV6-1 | TGTGCCAGCAGTGACGGGGGGCAGAACTATGGCTACACCTTC | CASSDGGQNYGYTF
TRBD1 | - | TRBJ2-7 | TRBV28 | TGTGCCAGCACCTTTTCTTCGGGACAGACCTACGAGCAGTACTTC | CASTFSSGQTYEQYF
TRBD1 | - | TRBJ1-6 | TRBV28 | TGTGCCAGCAGTCGCTACCGGGACAGGGTAAATTCACCCCTCCACTTT | CASSRYRDRVNSPLHF
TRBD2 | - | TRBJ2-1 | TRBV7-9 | TGTGCCAGCAGCCGTAGCGGGAGCTCCTACAATGAGCAGTTCTTC | CASSRSGSSYNEQFF
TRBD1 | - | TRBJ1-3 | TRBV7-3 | TGTGCCAGCAGCTTACAGGGGGCAGGGACTGGAAACACCATATATTTT | CASSLQGAGTGNTIYF
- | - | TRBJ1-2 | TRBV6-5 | TGTGCCAGCAGTTACGACAGTAACTATGGCTACACCTTC | CASSYDSNYGYTF
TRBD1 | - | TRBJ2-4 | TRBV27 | TGTGCCAGCAGTCACAGGGGGCCTGGAGACATTCAGTACTTC | CASSHRGPGDIQYF
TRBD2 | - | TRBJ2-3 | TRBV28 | TGTGCCAGCAGTTCTGTAGCGGGAGGAACAGATACGCAGTATTTT | CASSSVAGGTDTQYF
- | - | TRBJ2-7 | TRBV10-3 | TGTGCCATCAGTGAGCCTGGACTGGACGCCTACGAGCAGTACTTC | CAISEPGLDAYEQYF
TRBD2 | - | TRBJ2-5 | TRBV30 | TGTGCCTGGAGTCCCCTGGCAGGCCGGGGGGGGACCCAGTACTTC | CAWSPLAGRGGTQYF
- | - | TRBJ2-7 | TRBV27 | TGTGCCAGCTCTTCTCTGACAGTCCCCTACGAGCAGTACTTC | CASSSLTVPYEQYF
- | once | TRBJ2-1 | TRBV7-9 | TGTGCCAGCAGCAAGATGGGAGGATACAATGAGCAGTTCTTC | CASSKMGGYNEQFF
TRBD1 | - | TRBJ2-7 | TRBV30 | TGTGCCTGGAGTGTACACAGGGGGATCTACGAGCAGTACTTC | CAWSVHRGIYEQYF